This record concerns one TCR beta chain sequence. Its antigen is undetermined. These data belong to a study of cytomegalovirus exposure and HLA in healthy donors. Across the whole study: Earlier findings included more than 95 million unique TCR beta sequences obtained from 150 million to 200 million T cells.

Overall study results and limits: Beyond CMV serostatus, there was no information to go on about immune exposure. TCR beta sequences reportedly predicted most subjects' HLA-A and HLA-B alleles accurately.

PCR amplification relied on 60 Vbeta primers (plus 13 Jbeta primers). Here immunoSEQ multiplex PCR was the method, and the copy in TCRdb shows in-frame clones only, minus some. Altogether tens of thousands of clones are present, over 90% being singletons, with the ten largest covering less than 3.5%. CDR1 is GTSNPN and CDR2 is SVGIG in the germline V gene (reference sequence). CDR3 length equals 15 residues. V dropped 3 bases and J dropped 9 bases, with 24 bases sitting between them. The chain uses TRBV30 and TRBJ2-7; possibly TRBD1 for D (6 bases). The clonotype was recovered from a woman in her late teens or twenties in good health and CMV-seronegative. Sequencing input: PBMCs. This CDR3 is CAWRDPGQPNSGQYF. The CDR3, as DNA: TGTGCCTGGAGAGATCCGGGACAACCCAACTCGGGGCAGTACTTC.